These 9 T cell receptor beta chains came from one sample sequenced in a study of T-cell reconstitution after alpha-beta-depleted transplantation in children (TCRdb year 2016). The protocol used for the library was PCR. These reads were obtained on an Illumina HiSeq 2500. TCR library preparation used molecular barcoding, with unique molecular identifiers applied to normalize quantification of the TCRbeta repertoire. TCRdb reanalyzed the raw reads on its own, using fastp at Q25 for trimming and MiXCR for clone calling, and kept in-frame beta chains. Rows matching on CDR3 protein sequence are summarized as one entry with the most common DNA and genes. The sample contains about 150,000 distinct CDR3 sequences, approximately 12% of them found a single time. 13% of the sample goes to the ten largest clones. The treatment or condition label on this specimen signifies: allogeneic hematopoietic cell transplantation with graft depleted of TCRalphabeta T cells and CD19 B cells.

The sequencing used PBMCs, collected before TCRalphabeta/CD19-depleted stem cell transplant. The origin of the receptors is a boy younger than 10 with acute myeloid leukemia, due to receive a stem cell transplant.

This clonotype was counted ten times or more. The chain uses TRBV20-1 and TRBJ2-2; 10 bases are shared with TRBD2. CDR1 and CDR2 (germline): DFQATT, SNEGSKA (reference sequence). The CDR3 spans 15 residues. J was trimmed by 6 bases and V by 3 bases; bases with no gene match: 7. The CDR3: CSASPGLAYPGELFF. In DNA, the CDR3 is TGCAGTGCTAGCCCGGGACTAGCGTATCCCGGGGAGCTGTTTTTT.

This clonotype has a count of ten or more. The chain's CDR3 is CASSWGLATNYEQYF. CDR3 nucleotide sequence: TGTGCCAGTAGTTGGGGGCTAGCGACAAACTACGAGCAGTACTTC. The chain links TRBV19 to TRBJ2-7, with D perhaps TRBD1 or TRBD2 (6 bases each). Between the trimmed V and J ends, which lost 5 bases and 3 bases, there was a span of 17 bases. The CDR3 spans 15 residues. Germline V gene sequence: CDR1 LNHDA, CDR2 SQIVND (reference sequence). Together with reference TRBV19 and TRBJ2-7, the CDR3 gives the full variable domain: DGGITQSPKYLFRKEGQNVTLSCEQNLNHDAMYWYRQDPGQGLRLIYYSQIVNDFQKGDIAEGYSVSREKKESFPLTVTSAQKNPTAFYLCASSWGLATNYEQYFGPGTRLTVT.

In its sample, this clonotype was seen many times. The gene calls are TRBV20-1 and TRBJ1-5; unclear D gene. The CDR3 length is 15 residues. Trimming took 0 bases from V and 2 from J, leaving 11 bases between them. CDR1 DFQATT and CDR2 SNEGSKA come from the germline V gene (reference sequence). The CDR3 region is CSARDHADGNQPQHF. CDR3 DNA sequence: TGCAGTGCTAGAGATCATGCGGATGGCAATCAGCCCCAGCATTTT.

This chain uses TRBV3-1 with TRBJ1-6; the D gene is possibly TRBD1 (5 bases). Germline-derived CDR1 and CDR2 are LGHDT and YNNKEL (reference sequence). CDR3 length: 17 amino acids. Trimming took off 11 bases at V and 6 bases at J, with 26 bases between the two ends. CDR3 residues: CASTQESSRGTNSPLHF. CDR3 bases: TGTGCCTCCACCCAAGAGTCCTCTCGCGGGACTAATTCACCCCTCCACTTT.

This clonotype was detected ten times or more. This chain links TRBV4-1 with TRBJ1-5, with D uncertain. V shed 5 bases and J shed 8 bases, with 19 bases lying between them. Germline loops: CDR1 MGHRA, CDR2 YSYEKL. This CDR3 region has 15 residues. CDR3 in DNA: TGCGCCAGCAGCTTTACTGACACAATCGGGAAGCCCCAGCATTTT. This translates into CASSFTDTIGKPQHF.

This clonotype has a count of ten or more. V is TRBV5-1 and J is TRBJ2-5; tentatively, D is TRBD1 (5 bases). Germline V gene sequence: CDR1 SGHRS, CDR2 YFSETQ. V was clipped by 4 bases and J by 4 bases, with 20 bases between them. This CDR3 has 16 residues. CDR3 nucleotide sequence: TGCGCCAGCAGCCGGAGTGACAGTAGCCTGGGAGAGACCCAGTACTTC. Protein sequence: CASSRSDSSLGETQYF.

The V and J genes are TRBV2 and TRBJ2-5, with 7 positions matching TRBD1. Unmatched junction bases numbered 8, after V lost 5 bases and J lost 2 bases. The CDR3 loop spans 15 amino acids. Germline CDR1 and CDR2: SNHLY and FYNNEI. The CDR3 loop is CASSPPGQRQETQYF. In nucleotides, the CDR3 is TGTGCCAGCAGTCCACCGGGACAGAGACAAGAGACCCAGTACTTC.

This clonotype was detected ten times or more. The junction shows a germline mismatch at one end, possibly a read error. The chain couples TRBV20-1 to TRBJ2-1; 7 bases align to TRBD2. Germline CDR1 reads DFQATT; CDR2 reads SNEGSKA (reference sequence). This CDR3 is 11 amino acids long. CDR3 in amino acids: CLALGGNEQFF. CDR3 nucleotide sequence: TGTCTAGCGCTCGGGGGGAATGAGCAGTTCTTC.

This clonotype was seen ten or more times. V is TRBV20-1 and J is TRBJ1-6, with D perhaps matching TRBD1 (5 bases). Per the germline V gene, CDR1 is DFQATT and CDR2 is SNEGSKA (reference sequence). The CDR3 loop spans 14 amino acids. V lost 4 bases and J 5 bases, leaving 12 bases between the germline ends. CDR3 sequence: CSATQASDNSPLHF. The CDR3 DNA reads TGCAGTGCTACACAGGCCTCGGATAATTCACCCCTCCACTTT.